These 27 T cell receptor beta chains were sequenced from one sample in a study of cytomegalovirus exposure and HLA in healthy donors. Use of 60 Vbeta and 13 Jbeta primers characterized the PCR. Sequenced by immunoSEQ multiplex PCR; TCRdb stores in-frame clones only, minus some. The table includes around 150,000 clones, 75% to 90% detected once. The sample consisted of PBMCs. The receptors come from a man in his thirties or forties in good health and CMV-seronegative.

V is TRBV14 and J is TRBJ2-3; TRBD2 aligns across 7 bases. Germline V lookup: CDR1 SGHDN, CDR2 FVKESK. The CDR3 length is 14 residues. The V gene end was trimmed by 8 bases and the J gene end by 3 bases; junction bases not matched to a gene: 8. The DNA for the CDR3 is TGTGCCAGCCGTCTAGCGGCAGGAACAGATACGCAGTATTTT. Its protein product is CASRLAAGTDTQYF.

In this sample, this clone turned up a few times. The genes are TRBV28 and TRBJ1-2; weak D call: TRBD1 (5 bases). Germline CDR1 and CDR2: MDHEN and SYDVKM. The CDR3 runs to 13 residues. The V and J ends lost 1 base and 7 bases respectively, with 10 bases between them. The CDR3 sequence is CASSLYVGGGYTF. Written as DNA, the CDR3 is TGTGCCAGCAGTTTATACGTGGGGGGTGGCTACACCTTC.

The chain links TRBV18 to TRBJ1-4, with D possibly matching TRBD1 (5 bases). The V end was cut by 4 bases, the J end by 8 bases, with 26 bases between. The CDR3 runs to 18 residues. Germline CDR1 and CDR2: KGHSH and LQKENI. The CDR3 here is CASSLLGQGTRQWEKLFF. CDR3 nucleotides: TGTGCCAGCTCACTCCTAGGGCAGGGAACACGCCAATGGGAAAAACTGTTTTTT. The full variable domain, completed using reference TRBV18 and TRBJ1-4, is NAGVMQNPRHLVRRRGQEARLRCSPMKGHSHVYWYRQLPEEGLKFMVYLQKENIIDESGMPKERFSAEFPKEGPSILRIQQVVRGDSAAYFCASSLLGQGTRQWEKLFFGSGTQLSVL.

This chain connects TRBV6-6 to TRBJ1-6, with unresolved D. Germline CDR1 is MNHNY and CDR2 is SVGAGI (reference sequence). The CDR3 covers 14 residues. Trimming cost V 0 bases and J 8 bases, with 8 bases left between them. The CDR3 reads CASSYSREDSPLHF. CDR3 coding DNA: TGTGCCAGCAGTTACTCTAGGGAGGATTCACCCCTCCACTTT.

The chain has TRBV11-3 and TRBJ1-1; D perhaps matches TRBD1 (6 bases). The CDR3 is made up of 16 amino acids. Trimming cost V 1 base and J 2 bases, with 14 bases left between them. The germline CDR1 and CDR2 sequences are SGHNT and YENEEA. CDR3 DNA sequence: TGTGCCAGCAGCTTAGGACCCAGGGGTACTAACACTGAAGCTTTCTTT. Its translation: CASSLGPRGTNTEAFF.

This clone was seen a handful of times. The rearrangement joins TRBV6-1 to TRBJ1-1; D call uncertain. The CDR3 totals 13 residues. V lost 2 bases and J lost 1, with 5 bases in between. Germline V gene sequence: CDR1 MNHNS, CDR2 SASEGT. CDR3 residues: CASSEYTNTEAFF. The CDR3 coding sequence is TGTGCCAGCAGTGAATACACGAACACTGAAGCTTTCTTT.

The chain recombines TRBV28 with TRBJ1-1; 7 nucleotides line up with TRBD1. Germline CDR1 MDHEN, CDR2 SYDVKM. Trimming removed 7 bases from V and 10 bases from J; junction bases left unmatched: 6. The CDR3 runs to 11 residues. For the CDR3, the DNA is TGTGCCAGCAACTTCAGGGGGGTAGCTTTCTTT. Protein sequence: CASNFRGVAFF.

The chain combines TRBV9 with TRBJ2-6; D unclear. With 3 bases removed from V and 4 bases from J, the gap between germline ends came to 11 bases. Germline lookup yields CDR1 SGDLS and CDR2 YYNGEE. The CDR3 has 15 amino acids. The CDR3 DNA follows: TGTGCCAGCAGCGGGCTAACGGAGGGGGCCAACGTCCTGACTTTC. Its protein is CASSGLTEGANVLTF.

The chain carries TRBV15 and TRBJ2-7; 7 bases are a match to TRBD1. The ends lost 1 base at V and 5 bases at J; junction bases unmatched: 5. Germline assignment: CDR1 LNHNV and CDR2 YYDKDF (reference sequence). CDR3 length: 14 residues. CDR3 sequence reads: CATSRVLTGNEQYF. The CDR3 DNA is TGTGCCACCAGCAGAGTCCTGACAGGGAACGAGCAGTACTTC.

This chain links TRBV6-6 with TRBJ2-2; D gene unclear. Trimming cost V 10 bases and J 0 bases, with 12 bases left between them. This CDR3 is built from 14 residues. CDR1 and CDR2 from the germline V gene are MNHNY and SVGAGI (reference sequence). The CDR3 spells CATILAANTGELFF. CDR3 DNA: TGTGCCACCATTTTGGCGGCGAACACCGGGGAGCTGTTTTTT.

This clone has only a few counts. The chain links TRBV2 to TRBJ1-5; tentatively, D is TRBD1 (5 bases). The germline CDR1 and CDR2 sequences are SNHLY and FYNNEI. This CDR3 is built from 12 residues. V dropped 7 bases and J dropped 6 bases, with 10 bases sitting between them. In DNA form, the CDR3 reads TGTGCCAGCACCGACGACAGTCAGCCCCAGCATTTT. Translating gives CASTDDSQPQHF.

The V and J genes are TRBV7-2 and TRBJ1-2; a possible D gene is TRBD1 (5 bases). Germline CDR1 is SGHTA and CDR2 is FQGNSA. V lost 0 bases and J lost 8, with 13 bases in between. The CDR3 runs 14 residues. This CDR3 reads CASSLAIQVAGYTF. CDR3 bases: TGTGCCAGCAGCTTAGCGATACAGGTGGCGGGCTACACCTTC. The variable domain in full, completed from reference TRBV7-2 and TRBJ1-2, reads GAGVSQSPSNKVTEKGKDVELRCDPISGHTALYWYRQSLGQGLEFLIYFQGNSAPDKSGLPSDRFSAERTGGSVSTLTIQRTQQEDSAVYLCASSLAIQVAGYTFGSGTRLTVV.

V and J are TRBV4-2 and TRBJ2-5, with a tentative D call TRBD1 (7 bases). Trimming removed 0 bases at V and 6 bases at J, with 14 bases between. The CDR3 is made up of 15 amino acids. CDR1 is LGHNA, CDR2 YNFKEQ, per germline. The CDR3 region has the DNA TGTGCCAGCAGCCAAGATTTCGCAGGGGGGAAGACCCAGTACTTC. This encodes CASSQDFAGGKTQYF.

The V and J genes are TRBV5-1 and TRBJ2-2; 7 nucleotides agree with TRBD1. Per germline, CDR1 SGHRS and CDR2 YFSETQ. This CDR3 spans 13 amino acids. Trimming at V came to 4 bases and at J to 7 bases, leaving 4 bases not matched to a gene. CDR3 protein: CASSRPGGGELFF. The CDR3, as DNA: TGCGCCAGCAGCCGACCAGGGGGCGGGGAGCTGTTTTTT.

J is TRBJ2-7 and V is TRBV7-9; D remains unclear. Trimming pared 4 bases from V and 2 bases from J, leaving 15 bases between. The CDR3 has 15 amino acids. The germline V gene encodes CDR1 SEHNR and CDR2 FQNEAQ (reference sequence). CDR3 DNA: TGTGCCAGCAGCTCATCCCCTAGAGTCGCCTACGAGCAGTACTTC. Encoded protein: CASSSSPRVAYEQYF.

The chain joins TRBV6-5 to TRBJ2-7; the match to TRBD1 covers 8 bases. This CDR3 has 15 amino acids. V gave up 4 bases and J gave up 5 bases; unmatched junction bases: 10. Looked up from germline, CDR1 is MNHEY and CDR2 is SVGAGI. The CDR3 sequence: CASSLAGGVPNEQYF. DNA of the CDR3: TGTGCCAGCAGTTTAGCAGGGGGCGTTCCCAACGAGCAGTACTTC.

DNA of the CDR3: TGTGCCAGCAGTGAAAGGGGTGGGGGGACCGGGGAGCTGTTTTTT. Protein product: CASSERGGGTGELFF. The chain joins TRBV2 to TRBJ2-2; possibly TRBD2 for D (6 bases). Trimming took off 2 bases at V and 5 bases at J, with 12 bases between the two ends. The CDR3 sequence is 15 residues long. Germline V gene sequence: CDR1 SNHLY, CDR2 FYNNEI. The entire variable domain, with the rest obtained from reference TRBV2 and TRBJ2-2, is as follows: EPEVTQTPSHQVTQMGQEVILRCVPISNHLYFYWYRQILGQKVEFLVSFYNNEISEKSEIFDDQFSVERPDGSNFTLKIRSTKLEDSAMYFCASSERGGGTGELFFGEGSRLTVL.

This chain links TRBV27 with TRBJ1-5; 9 bases are a match to TRBD1. The germline V gene has CDR1 MNHEY and CDR2 SMNVEV (reference sequence). This CDR3 region has 17 residues. After removal of 5 bases from V and 2 bases from J, the junction contained 10 bases not matched to a gene. The CDR3 reads CASSKSWDRVRNQPQHF. CDR3 in DNA: TGTGCCAGCAGTAAATCGTGGGACAGGGTTCGCAATCAGCCCCAGCATTTT.

J is TRBJ2-2 and V is TRBV29-1; 7 positions agree with TRBD2. This CDR3 is 13 amino acids long. CDR1 is SQVTM and CDR2 is ANQGSEA in the germline V gene. J was trimmed by 0 bases and V by 8 bases; bases with no gene match: 3. Written as DNA, the CDR3 is TGCAGCATTGGGGGGGCGAACACCGGGGAGCTGTTTTTT. It encodes CSIGGANTGELFF.

V is TRBV28 and J is TRBJ1-5, with 10 nucleotides matching TRBD1. Trimming cost V 0 bases and J 7 bases; bases outside gene matches: 9. Germline V gene lookup returns CDR1 MDHEN and CDR2 SYDVKM. The CDR3 length is 17 residues. CDR3 in DNA: TGTGCCAGCAGTTTATGGACGGGACAGGGGCTTGGGCAGCCCCAGCATTTT. This encodes CASSLWTGQGLGQPQHF.

J is TRBJ1-2 and V is TRBV5-4, with a possible D match to TRBD1 (6 bases). This CDR3 is 14 amino acids long. Germline CDR1 and CDR2: SGHNT and YYREEE (reference sequence). V was cut by 4 bases and J by 0 bases, with 10 bases left in between. DNA for the CDR3: TGTGCCAGCAGCAAACAGGGATCTAACTATGGCTACACCTTC. This gives the protein CASSKQGSNYGYTF. Together with reference TRBV5-4 and TRBJ1-2, the CDR3 gives the full variable domain: ETGVTQSPTHLIKTRGQQVTLRCSSQSGHNTVSWYQQALGQGPQFIFQYYREEENGRGNFPPRFSGLQFPNYSSELNVNALELDDSALYLCASSKQGSNYGYTFGSGTRLTVV.

The chain links TRBV28 to TRBJ2-7; 10 bases match TRBD2. With V trimmed by 2 bases and J by 5 bases, 3 bases remained unmatched. This CDR3 region has 14 residues. Germline V CDR1 and CDR2: MDHEN, SYDVKM. CDR3 nucleotide sequence: TGTGCCAGCAGTTTACCTAGCGGGAGCAACGAGCAGTACTTC. This sequence encodes CASSLPSGSNEQYF.

The chain carries TRBV19 and TRBJ1-3; D remains unclear. Germline V gives CDR1 LNHDA, CDR2 SQIVND (reference sequence). CDR3 length: 16 amino acids. V lost 2 bases, J lost 0 bases, and 11 bases lay in between. The CDR3 protein is CASSIRVSISGNTIYF. The CDR3 coding sequence is TGTGCCAGTAGTATACGAGTCTCAATCTCTGGAAACACCATATATTTT.

This chain links TRBV7-2 with TRBJ1-4, with D uncertain. The germline V gene encodes CDR1 SGHTA and CDR2 FQGNSA. The CDR3 has 16 residues. V gave up 2 bases and J gave up 4 bases, with 14 bases separating them. CDR3 sequence (DNA): TGTGCCAGCAGCTTAAGCGGCTTGGCCAATAATGAAAAACTGTTTTTT. Protein: CASSLSGLANNEKLFF.

The V gene is TRBV28, the J gene TRBJ1-4, with TRBD1 as a possible D gene (6 bases). CDR1 is MDHEN, CDR2 SYDVKM, per germline. The V gene lost 7 bases and the J gene lost 5 bases, with 14 bases spanning the gap. This CDR3 is built from 14 residues. The CDR3 reads CASNQRGGNEKLFF. The DNA of the CDR3 is TGTGCCAGCAACCAAAGGGGGGGAAATGAAAAACTGTTTTTT. Full variable domain (remainder filled in from reference TRBV28 and TRBJ1-4): DVKVTQSSRYLVKRTGEKVFLECVQDMDHENMFWYRQDPGLGLRLIYFSYDVKMKEKGDIPEGYSVSREKKERFSLILESASTNQTSMYLCASNQRGGNEKLFFGSGTQLSVL.

This chain joins TRBV11-2 and TRBJ2-7, with TRBD1 as a possible D gene (6 bases). This CDR3 is 15 amino acids long. Trimming removed 1 base from V and 0 bases from J, with 10 bases in between. Germline CDR1 and CDR2: SGHAT and FQNNGV. CDR3 residues: CASSLGQGSSYEQYF. For the CDR3, the DNA is TGTGCCAGCAGCTTAGGTCAGGGGAGCTCCTACGAGCAGTACTTC.

The chain links TRBV7-3 to TRBJ2-3; D is unresolved. In germline, CDR1 is SGHTA, CDR2 FQGTGA. V was shortened by 0 bases and J by 2 bases, with 3 bases between the two germline ends. The CDR3 has 13 amino acids. The CDR3 sequence: CASSLTHTDTQYF. The CDR3 region has the DNA TGTGCCAGCAGCTTAACCCACACAGATACGCAGTATTTT.